Reported below is one T cell receptor (beta chain). Antigen unknown. V was cut by 1 base and J by 0 bases, with 12 bases left in between. CDR1 and CDR2 (germline): DFQATT, SNEGSKA (reference sequence). CDR3 length: 16 amino acids. Tagging with unique molecular identifiers was a feature of the TCR beta cDNA libraries. TCRdb reanalysed the PCR reads using MiXCR and keeps one entry per CDR3 protein. The sample holds around 200,000 distinct CDR3 sequences; around 29% are singletons and the top ten take roughly 3.4%. The entry originates in a study of post-analysis software for immune sequencing data. Whole-study results and caveats: A handful of TRBV segments were significantly more frequent in patients than in controls. TRBV5-6, TRBV5-1 and TRBV20-1 were among these segments.

The V and J genes are TRBV20-1 and TRBJ1-4; D remains ambiguous. Sequencing input: blood. This clonotype was obtained from a girl aged 2-17 years with multiple sclerosis. CDR3 bases: TGCAGTGCTAGAGGGGGTGACGGAGCAACTAATGAAAAACTGTTTTTT. Translating gives CSARGGDGATNEKLFF.